Below are 27 T cell receptor beta chains sequenced from a single sample in a study of OX40 agonist ivuxolimab in advanced cancers. Produced via immunoSEQ multiplex PCR; TCRdb's table is partial and in-frame only. This sample has approximately 15,000 clones, with 70% found just once. The specimen was CD4+ or CD8+ T cells sorted from blood, collected in a trial of the OX40 agonist ivuxolimab. The receptor source for this set is an adult with an advanced solid tumor such as melanoma, head and neck, liver or kidney cancer.

CDR3 sequence reads: CASSNKTGLKSGANVLTF. The CDR3 nucleotides are TGTGCCAGCAGCAATAAGACAGGTTTGAAGTCTGGGGCCAACGTCCTGACTTTC. This sequence joins TRBV11-2 and TRBJ2-6, with a tentative D call TRBD1 (6 bases). In germline, CDR1 is SGHAT, CDR2 FQNNGV. V lost 5 bases and J lost 1, with 18 bases in between. The CDR3 runs to 18 residues. Together with reference TRBV11-2 and TRBJ2-6, the CDR3 gives the full variable domain: EAGVAQSPRYKIIEKRQSVAFWCNPISGHATLYWYQQILGQGPKLLIQFQNNGVVDDSQLPKDRFSAERLKGVDSTLKIQPAKLEDSAVYLCASSNKTGLKSGANVLTFGAGSRLTVL.

The chain uses TRBV5-6 and TRBJ1-2, with 8 bases identical to TRBD1. V trimming: 4 bases; J trimming: 8 bases; junction bases outside the gene matches: 13. CDR1 is SGHDT, CDR2 YYEEEE, per germline. This CDR3 spans 15 amino acids. The CDR3 protein is CASSPGVTGAEGYTF. CDR3 in DNA: TGTGCCAGCAGCCCTGGAGTGACAGGGGCGGAGGGCTACACCTTC.

This chain links TRBV4-1 with TRBJ2-7; 14 nucleotides agree with TRBD2. CDR1 and CDR2 (germline): MGHRA, YSYEKL. J lost 3 bases, V lost 0 bases, and 4 bases had no gene match. This CDR3 is built from 17 residues. The CDR3 nucleotides are TGCGCCAGCAGCCAAGAGGGACTAGCGGGAGTACTCTACGAGCAGTACTTC. Amino acids: CASSQEGLAGVLYEQYF.

The rearrangement uses TRBV27 and TRBJ1-2, with 7 positions matching TRBD1. Germline values: CDR1 MNHEY, CDR2 SMNVEV (reference sequence). CDR3 length: 16 residues. Trimming at V came to 5 bases and at J to 4 bases, leaving 13 bases not matched to a gene. This CDR3 is CASSTQGGGTIYGYTF. The CDR3 DNA reads TGTGCCAGCAGTACCCAGGGGGGGGGCACTATCTATGGCTACACCTTC.

This CDR3 is CASRILGGGSYNEQFF. CDR3 DNA: TGTGCCAGTAGAATTCTAGGAGGGGGCTCCTACAATGAGCAGTTCTTC. The genes are TRBV19 and TRBJ2-1; tentatively, D is TRBD1 or TRBD2 (6 bases each). The CDR3 runs 16 residues. V lost 6 bases to trimming and J lost 0 bases, with 15 bases between them. Looked up from germline, CDR1 is LNHDA and CDR2 is SQIVND (reference sequence).

The chain uses TRBV5-6 and TRBJ2-5; 7 bases are a match to TRBD2. Per germline, CDR1 SGHDT and CDR2 YYEEEE. The CDR3 is 15 residues long. Trimming removed 4 bases from V and 5 bases from J; junction bases left unmatched: 11. This chain's CDR3 is CASSDGGGGRETQYF. As DNA, the CDR3 is TGTGCCAGCAGCGATGGTGGGGGAGGGCGGGAGACCCAGTACTTC.

The sample holds a few counts of this clone. This rearrangement joins TRBV6-6 to TRBJ2-7; D unclear. Germline V gives CDR1 MNHNY, CDR2 SVGAGI (reference sequence). The CDR3 spans 15 residues. V gave up 2 bases and J gave up 0 bases, with 11 bases separating them. The DNA for the CDR3 is TGTGCCAGCAGTTACGGCGGCCCGAGCTCCTACGAGCAGTACTTC. It codes for CASSYGGPSSYEQYF.

The chain employs TRBV27 and TRBJ2-1; D not certain. The CDR3 runs 13 residues. Germline V CDR1 and CDR2: MNHEY, SMNVEV (reference sequence). Trimming removed 3 bases from V and 5 bases from J, with 8 bases in between. The CDR3: CASSFASHNEQFF. The CDR3 coding sequence is TGTGCCAGCAGTTTTGCGAGCCACAATGAGCAGTTCTTC.

The V gene is TRBV19, the J gene TRBJ1-1; TRBD1 aligns across 9 bases. Germline V gene data show CDR1 as LNHDA and CDR2 as SQIVND (reference sequence). Trimming at V came to 5 bases and at J to 0 bases, leaving 4 bases not matched to a gene. The CDR3 loop spans 15 amino acids. This CDR3 reads CASSVDRGMNTEAFF. CDR3 coding DNA: TGTGCCAGTAGTGTCGACAGGGGGATGAACACTGAAGCTTTCTTT.

Regarding this clone: Other DNA sequences of this sample code for an identical CDR3. The gene calls are TRBV27 and TRBJ2-1; D not resolved. The germline V gene encodes CDR1 MNHEY and CDR2 SMNVEV (reference sequence). With 3 bases removed from V and 0 bases from J, the gap between germline ends came to 3 bases. The length of the CDR3 is 13 residues. The CDR3 loop reads CASSLSSYNEQFF. CDR3 in DNA: TGTGCCAGCAGTTTGAGCTCCTACAATGAGCAGTTCTTC.

The rearrangement joins TRBV7-8 to TRBJ2-5; 12 bases are a match to TRBD2. The J call could be wrong; TRBJ2-7 is a better fit for the DNA end. CDR3 length equals 14 residues. Germline assignment: CDR1 SGHVS and CDR2 FQNEAQ. CDR3 loop: CASSWTSGTYEQYF. The CDR3 region has the DNA TGTGCCAGCAGCTGGACTAGCGGGACCTACGAGCAGTACTTC.

This clone is classed as medium-sized. V gene TRBV9 combines with J gene TRBJ2-1; the match to TRBD2 covers 7 bases. Germline CDR1 is SGDLS and CDR2 is YYNGEE. The CDR3 is 16 amino acids. The V and J ends lost 3 bases and 5 bases, in that order; junction bases with no gene match: 11. CDR3 loop: CASSASRAGLDNEQFF. DNA for the CDR3: TGTGCCAGCAGCGCATCAAGAGCGGGACTGGACAATGAGCAGTTCTTC.

This clone was found a few times. J is TRBJ2-3 and V is TRBV25-1, with D unresolved. The CDR3 covers 14 residues. Looked up from germline, CDR1 is MGHDK and CDR2 is SYGVNS. V lost 2 bases, J lost 2 bases, and 8 bases lay in between. The CDR3, as DNA: TGTGCCAGCAGTGAACTTTCTAACACAGATACGCAGTATTTT. It specifies CASSELSNTDTQYF.

The chain recombines TRBV2 with TRBJ2-1; TRBD2 aligns across 8 bases. V lost 7 bases and J lost 9; bases outside the gene matches: 11. CDR1 and CDR2 from the germline V gene are SNHLY and FYNNEI. CDR3 length equals 14 residues. In nucleotides, the CDR3 is TGTGCCAGCATGGGGACGGGAGGGCCGGGTGAGCAGTTCTTC. Amino acid sequence: CASMGTGGPGEQFF.

V and J are TRBV7-9 and TRBJ1-1, with TRBD1 matching 8 bases. The CDR3 covers 13 residues. Losses at the gene ends were 4 bases for V and 6 bases for J; bases not matched to a gene: 4. CDR1 SEHNR and CDR2 FQNEAQ come from the germline V gene (reference sequence). The CDR3 nucleotides read TGTGCCAGCAGCTCGGACAGGGCCTCTGAAGCTTTCTTT. It is translated as CASSSDRASEAFF.

The sample holds one count of this clone. The CDR3 region has the DNA TGTGCCAGCAGTTTCCTAGCGGGGGGGCACTCCTACGAGCAGTACTTC. It encodes CASSFLAGGHSYEQYF. V usage is TRBV28 and J usage is TRBJ2-7; TRBD2 matches at 12 bases. With V trimmed by 3 bases and J by 0 bases, 3 bases remained unmatched. Per germline, CDR1 MDHEN and CDR2 SYDVKM. The CDR3 runs 16 residues.

The V call is TRBV7-8, the J call TRBJ2-1, with 9 bases that match TRBD2. With V trimmed by 4 bases and J by 5 bases, 15 bases remained unmatched. CDR1 is SGHVS, CDR2 FQNEAQ, per germline. CDR3 length: 18 residues. The CDR3 spells CASSSPVGLAPGNNEQFF. CDR3 sequence (DNA): TGTGCCAGCAGCTCGCCGGTGGGACTAGCTCCGGGTAACAATGAGCAGTTCTTC.

This clone turned up a few times. The chain recombines TRBV7-6 with TRBJ2-1; 11 nucleotides align to TRBD1. Germline V gene lookup returns CDR1 SGHVS and CDR2 FNYEAQ. The CDR3 is 15 residues long. The V gene end was trimmed by 5 bases and the J gene end by 5 bases; junction bases not matched to a gene: 5. The CDR3 loop is CASSPGTGGNNEQFF. CDR3 nucleotide sequence: TGTGCCAGCAGCCCGGGGACAGGGGGAAACAATGAGCAGTTCTTC.

The V and J genes are TRBV5-1 and TRBJ1-2; 8 positions agree with TRBD1. Losses at the gene ends were 0 bases for V and 4 bases for J; bases not matched to a gene: 8. Germline-derived CDR1 and CDR2 are SGHRS and YFSETQ. This CDR3 has 16 amino acids. This CDR3 is CASSLGSGGVLYGYTF. In nucleotides, the CDR3 is TGCGCCAGCAGCTTGGGGTCAGGGGGCGTCCTCTATGGCTACACCTTC. The full variable domain, its missing parts supplied by reference TRBV5-1 and TRBJ1-2, is KAGVTQTPRYLIKTRGQQVTLSCSPISGHRSVSWYQQTPGQGLQFLFEYFSETQRNKGNFPGRFSGRQFSNSRSEMNVSTLELGDSALYLCASSLGSGGVLYGYTFGSGTRLTVV.

The V gene is TRBV5-4, the J gene TRBJ2-2; 15 bases line up with TRBD2. The CDR3 runs to 18 residues. Losses at the gene ends were 3 bases for V and 3 bases for J; bases not matched to a gene: 6. Germline V CDR1 and CDR2: SGHNT, YYREEE (reference sequence). This CDR3 reads CASSSGLAGGPDTGELFF. The CDR3 bases are TGTGCCAGCAGCTCCGGACTAGCGGGAGGGCCGGACACCGGGGAGCTGTTTTTT. Full variable domain (outside the CDR3, taken from reference TRBV5-4 and TRBJ2-2): ETGVTQSPTHLIKTRGQQVTLRCSSQSGHNTVSWYQQALGQGPQFIFQYYREEENGRGNFPPRFSGLQFPNYSSELNVNALELDDSALYLCASSSGLAGGPDTGELFFGEGSRLTVL.

This clone was seen once. The chain employs TRBV27 and TRBJ1-5; no firm D call. This CDR3 contains 17 residues. With 3 bases removed from V and 3 bases from J, the gap between germline ends came to 18 bases. Germline V gives CDR1 MNHEY, CDR2 SMNVEV (reference sequence). This CDR3 reads CASSFGPPTVVNQPQHF. The CDR3 coding sequence is TGTGCCAGCAGTTTTGGGCCACCCACGGTCGTCAATCAGCCCCAGCATTTT.

This clone has a handful of counts. CDR3 in DNA: TGTGCCAGCAGCCAGGTTATCCGCGAGCAGTACTTC. Its translation: CASSQVIREQYF. V and J are TRBV16 and TRBJ2-7; the D is unclear. Trimming took 3 bases from V and 6 from J, leaving 9 bases between them. This CDR3 comprises 12 residues. Germline CDR1 reads KGHSY; CDR2 reads FQNENV.

J is TRBJ2-2 and V is TRBV28; D may be TRBD2 (5 bases). Trimming cost V 2 bases and J 0 bases, with 10 bases left between them. The CDR3 covers 16 residues. Germline V lookup: CDR1 MDHEN, CDR2 SYDVKM. CDR3 nucleotides: TGTGCCAGCAGTTTAGCGCTAGCATCGAACACCGGGGAGCTGTTTTTT. Amino acids: CASSLALASNTGELFF.

V and J are TRBV27 and TRBJ2-4, with 7 bases matching TRBD1. Germline V gene data show CDR1 as MNHEY and CDR2 as SMNVEV (reference sequence). Trimming cost V 3 bases and J 7 bases; bases outside gene matches: 9. The CDR3 is 15 residues long. CDR3 in amino acids: CASSFRQGSSNIQYF. The DNA for the CDR3 is TGTGCCAGCAGTTTTCGACAGGGTTCGTCGAACATTCAGTACTTC.

V is TRBV11-3 and J is TRBJ1-4; tentative D call: TRBD1 (5 bases). Germline V gene lookup returns CDR1 SGHNT and CDR2 YENEEA. Between the trimmed V and J ends, which lost 5 bases and 6 bases, there was a span of 10 bases. CDR3 length equals 13 residues. CDR3 sequence: CASSPRVDEKLFF. In nucleotides, the CDR3 is TGTGCCAGCAGCCCCAGGGTTGATGAAAAACTGTTTTTT.

This clone is judged medium-sized (0.01 to 0.1%). V usage is TRBV6-1 and J usage is TRBJ1-3; 9 nucleotides match TRBD1. Trimming cost V 4 bases and J 4 bases; bases outside gene matches: 11. The V gene's germline CDR1 is MNHNS and CDR2 SASEGT. The CDR3 contains 17 residues. CDR3 DNA: TGTGCCAGCAGTGCCTCCCCCCGGGACAGGGTCGGAAACACCATATATTTT. Translation gives CASSASPRDRVGNTIYF.

The gene calls are TRBV4-2 and TRBJ1-3; D is ambiguous. The CDR3 consists of 13 residues. Germline CDR1 is LGHNA and CDR2 is YNFKEQ. The V end was cut by 0 bases, the J end by 4 bases, with 4 bases between. The CDR3 loop reads CASSQDTGNTIYF. CDR3 bases: TGTGCCAGCAGCCAAGATACCGGAAACACCATATATTTT.